What follows is one T cell receptor (beta chain) and its context. This CDR3 has 16 amino acids. Germline CDR1 SNHLY, CDR2 FYNNEI. The V and J ends lost 10 bases and 6 bases, in that order; junction bases with no gene match: 14. This sample stems from a study of blood T cell repertoires in COVID-19. Overall study context: T cells, B-cell-depleted T cells, or PBMCs provided the cDNA or gDNA that served as material.

Original methodology: It was from reference gene primer amplification that nucleated cell counts were estimated. Profiled with immunoSEQ multiplex PCR; TCRdb holds only in-frame clones, not every one. That table supplies the V and J calls and clone size; D and trimming were determined from the DNA. Here the sample spans approximately 200,000 clones, 80% to 90% being singletons. The clonotype was recovered from a human donor with active or convalescent COVID-19. The donor label of this sample is uncertain. The rearrangement joins TRBV2 to TRBJ2-1; 11 bases agree with TRBD2. Material: peripheral blood. This CDR3 is CANRRQLAGVGNEQFF. The CDR3 coding sequence is TGTGCCAACCGAAGGCAACTAGCGGGAGTTGGCAATGAGCAGTTCTTC.